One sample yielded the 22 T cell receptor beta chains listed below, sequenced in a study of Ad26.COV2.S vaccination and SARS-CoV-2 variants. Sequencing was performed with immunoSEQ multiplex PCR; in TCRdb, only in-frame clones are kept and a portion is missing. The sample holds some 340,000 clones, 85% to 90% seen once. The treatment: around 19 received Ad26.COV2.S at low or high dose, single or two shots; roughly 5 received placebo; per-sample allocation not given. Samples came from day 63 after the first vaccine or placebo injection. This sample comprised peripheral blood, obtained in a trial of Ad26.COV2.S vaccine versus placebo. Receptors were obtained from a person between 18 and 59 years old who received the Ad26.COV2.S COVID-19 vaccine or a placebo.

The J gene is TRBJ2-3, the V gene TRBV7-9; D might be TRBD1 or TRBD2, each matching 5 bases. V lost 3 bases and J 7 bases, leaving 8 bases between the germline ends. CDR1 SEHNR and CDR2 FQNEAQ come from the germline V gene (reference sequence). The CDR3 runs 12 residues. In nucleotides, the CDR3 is TGTGCCAGCAGCTTCCGGGGCTATACGCAGTATTTT. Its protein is CASSFRGYTQYF.

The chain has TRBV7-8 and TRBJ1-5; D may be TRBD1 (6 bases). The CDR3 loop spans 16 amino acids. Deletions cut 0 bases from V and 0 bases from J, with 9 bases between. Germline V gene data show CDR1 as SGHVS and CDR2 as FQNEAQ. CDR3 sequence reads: CASSLAGGGSNQPQHF. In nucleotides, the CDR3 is TGTGCCAGCAGCTTAGCAGGGGGAGGTAGCAATCAGCCCCAGCATTTT.

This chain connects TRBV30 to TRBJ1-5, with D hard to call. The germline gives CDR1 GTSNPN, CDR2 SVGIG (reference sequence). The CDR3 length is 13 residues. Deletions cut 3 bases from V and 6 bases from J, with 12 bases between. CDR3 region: CAWRESLGQPQHF. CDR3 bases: TGTGCCTGGAGGGAGTCCCTGGGTCAGCCCCAGCATTTT.

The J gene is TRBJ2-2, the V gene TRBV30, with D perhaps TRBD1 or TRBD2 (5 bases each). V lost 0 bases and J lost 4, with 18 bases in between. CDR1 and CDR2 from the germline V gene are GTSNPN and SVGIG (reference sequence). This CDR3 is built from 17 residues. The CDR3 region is CAWSVGWSQGRTGELFF. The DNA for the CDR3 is TGTGCCTGGAGTGTAGGATGGTCCCAGGGACGCACCGGGGAGCTGTTTTTT.

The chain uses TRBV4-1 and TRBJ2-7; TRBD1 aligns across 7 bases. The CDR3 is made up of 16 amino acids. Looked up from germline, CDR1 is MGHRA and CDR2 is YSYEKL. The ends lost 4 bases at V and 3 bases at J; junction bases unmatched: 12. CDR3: CASSPRTGTDYYEQYF. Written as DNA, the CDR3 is TGCGCCAGCAGCCCGCGCACCGGGACAGACTACTACGAGCAGTACTTC.

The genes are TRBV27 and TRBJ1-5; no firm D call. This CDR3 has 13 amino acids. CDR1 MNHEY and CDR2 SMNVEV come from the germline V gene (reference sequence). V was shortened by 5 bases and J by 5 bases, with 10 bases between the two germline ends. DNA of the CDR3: TGTGCCAGCAGTCTACGGAGGGATCAGCCCCAGCATTTT. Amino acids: CASSLRRDQPQHF.

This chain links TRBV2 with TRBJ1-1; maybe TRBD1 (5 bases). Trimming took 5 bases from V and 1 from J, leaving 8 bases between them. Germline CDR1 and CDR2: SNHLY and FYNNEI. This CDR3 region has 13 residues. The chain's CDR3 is CASSQGPNTEAFF. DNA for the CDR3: TGTGCCAGCAGTCAGGGACCGAACACTGAAGCTTTCTTT.

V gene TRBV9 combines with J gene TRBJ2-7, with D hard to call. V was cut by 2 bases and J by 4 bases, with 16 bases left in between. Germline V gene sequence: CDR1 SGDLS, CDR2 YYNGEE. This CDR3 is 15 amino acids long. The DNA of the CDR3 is TGTGCCAGCAGCGTCCACCCCCAGGACGGGTACGAGCAGTACTTC. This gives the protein CASSVHPQDGYEQYF.

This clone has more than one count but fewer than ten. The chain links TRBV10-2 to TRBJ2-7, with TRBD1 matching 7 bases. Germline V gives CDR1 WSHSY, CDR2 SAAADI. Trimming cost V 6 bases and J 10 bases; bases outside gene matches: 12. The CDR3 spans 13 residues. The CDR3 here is CASSPGQALAQYF. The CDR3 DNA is TGCGCCAGCAGCCCCGGACAGGCCCTAGCCCAGTACTTC.

CDR3 protein: CASSLAGTSGGFGETQYF. CDR3 bases: TGTGCCAGCAGCTTAGCCGGGACTAGCGGGGGGTTCGGAGAGACCCAGTACTTC. J is TRBJ2-5 and V is TRBV7-6; 15 nucleotides match TRBD2. The V segment lost 0 bases and the J segment 4 bases; nucleotides outside the gene matches: 6. The CDR3 has 18 residues. Germline lookup yields CDR1 SGHVS and CDR2 FNYEAQ.

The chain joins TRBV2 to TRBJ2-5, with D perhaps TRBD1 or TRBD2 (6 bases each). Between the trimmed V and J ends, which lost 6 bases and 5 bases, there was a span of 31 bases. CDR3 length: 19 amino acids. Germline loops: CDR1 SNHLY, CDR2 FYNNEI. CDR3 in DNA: TGTGCCAGCAGCCCCGGTCTAGGAAATTCGGGGGCCCCGAGGGAGACCCAGTACTTC. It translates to CASSPGLGNSGAPRETQYF. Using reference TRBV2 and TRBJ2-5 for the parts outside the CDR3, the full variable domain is EPEVTQTPSHQVTQMGQEVILRCVPISNHLYFYWYRQILGQKVEFLVSFYNNEISEKSEIFDDQFSVERPDGSNFTLKIRSTKLEDSAMYFCASSPGLGNSGAPRETQYFGPGTRLLVL.

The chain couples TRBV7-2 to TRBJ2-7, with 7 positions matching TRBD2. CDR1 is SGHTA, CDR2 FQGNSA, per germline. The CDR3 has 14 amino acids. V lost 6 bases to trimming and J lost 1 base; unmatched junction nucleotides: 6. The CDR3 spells CASRRGGSSYEQYF. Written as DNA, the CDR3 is TGTGCCAGCAGGCGCGGGGGATCATCCTACGAGCAGTACTTC.

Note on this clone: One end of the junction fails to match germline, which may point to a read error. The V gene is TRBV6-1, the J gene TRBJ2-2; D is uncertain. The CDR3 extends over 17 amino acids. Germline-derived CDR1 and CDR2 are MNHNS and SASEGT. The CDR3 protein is CASSEDARWMNTGELFF. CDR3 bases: TGTGCCAGCAGCGAAGATGCCCGATGGATGAACACCGGGGAGCTGTTTTTT.

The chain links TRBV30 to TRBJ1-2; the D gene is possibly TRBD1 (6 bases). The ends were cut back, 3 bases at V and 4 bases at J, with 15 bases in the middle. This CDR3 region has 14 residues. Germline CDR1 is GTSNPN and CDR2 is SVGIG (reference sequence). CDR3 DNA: TGTGCCTGGAGAGAACAGGGAGGGGGCTATGGCTACACCTTC. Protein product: CAWREQGGGYGYTF.

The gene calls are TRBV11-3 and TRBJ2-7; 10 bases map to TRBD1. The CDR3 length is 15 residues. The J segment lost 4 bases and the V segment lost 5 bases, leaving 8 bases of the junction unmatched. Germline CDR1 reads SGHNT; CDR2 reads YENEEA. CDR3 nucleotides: TGTGCCAGCAGCCTCGGGACAGGGGTTGGGTACGAGCAGTACTTC. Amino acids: CASSLGTGVGYEQYF.

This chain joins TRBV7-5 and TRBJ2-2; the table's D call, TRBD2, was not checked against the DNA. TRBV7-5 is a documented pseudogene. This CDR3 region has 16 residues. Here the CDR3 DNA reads TGTGTCAGAAGCTTATGGCTTAGCGTTCCGACCGGGGAGCTGTTTTTT. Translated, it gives CVRSLWLSVPTGELFF.

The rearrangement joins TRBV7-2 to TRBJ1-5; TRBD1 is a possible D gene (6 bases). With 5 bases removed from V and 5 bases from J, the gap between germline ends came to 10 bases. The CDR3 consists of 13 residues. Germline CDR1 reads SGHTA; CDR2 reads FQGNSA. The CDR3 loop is CASSTYRDQPQHF. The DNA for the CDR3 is TGTGCCAGCAGCACTTACAGGGATCAGCCCCAGCATTTT.

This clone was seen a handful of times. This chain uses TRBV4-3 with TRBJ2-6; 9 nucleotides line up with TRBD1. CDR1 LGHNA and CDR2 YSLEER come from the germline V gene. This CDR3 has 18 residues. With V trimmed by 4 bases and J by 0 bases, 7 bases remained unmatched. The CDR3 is CASSLSGQGTSGANVLTF. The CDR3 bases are TGCGCCAGCAGCCTTTCTGGACAGGGGACCTCTGGGGCCAACGTCCTGACTTTC.

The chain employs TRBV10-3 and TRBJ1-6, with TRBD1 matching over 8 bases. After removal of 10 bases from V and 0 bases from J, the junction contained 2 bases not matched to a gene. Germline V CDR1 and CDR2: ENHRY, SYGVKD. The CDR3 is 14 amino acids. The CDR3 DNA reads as TGTGCCACCAGGGGGCACTCCTATAATTCACCCCTCCACTTT. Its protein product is CATRGHSYNSPLHF.

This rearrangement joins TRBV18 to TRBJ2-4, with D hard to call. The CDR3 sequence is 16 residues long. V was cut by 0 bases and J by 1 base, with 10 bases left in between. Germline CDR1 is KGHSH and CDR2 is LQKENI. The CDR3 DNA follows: TGTGCCAGCTCACCACCGGGCAGGACCGCCAAAAACATTCAGTACTTC. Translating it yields CASSPPGRTAKNIQYF. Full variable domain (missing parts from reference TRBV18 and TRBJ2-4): NAGVMQNPRHLVRRRGQEARLRCSPMKGHSHVYWYRQLPEEGLKFMVYLQKENIIDESGMPKERFSAEFPKEGPSILRIQQVVRGDSAAYFCASSPPGRTAKNIQYFGAGTRLSVL.

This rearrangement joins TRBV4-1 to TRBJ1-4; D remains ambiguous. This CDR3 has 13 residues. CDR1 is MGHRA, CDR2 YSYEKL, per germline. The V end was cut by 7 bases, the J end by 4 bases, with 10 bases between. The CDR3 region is CASTRGFNEKLFF. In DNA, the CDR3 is TGCGCCAGCACTCGGGGTTTTAATGAAAAACTGTTTTTT.

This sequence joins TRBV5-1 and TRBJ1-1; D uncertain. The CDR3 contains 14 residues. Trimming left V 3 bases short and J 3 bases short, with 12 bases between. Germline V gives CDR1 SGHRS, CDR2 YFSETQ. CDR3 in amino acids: CASSSQDRYTEAFF. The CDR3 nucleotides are TGCGCCAGCAGCTCGCAGGATAGGTACACTGAAGCTTTCTTT.